This T cell receptor beta chain was sequenced in a study of blood T cells in healthy people across ages. Of note for this clonotype: Its antigen is unidentified.

Study-wide results and limits: TCR beta diversity tracked closely with naive T cell percentage. It was held that the diversity estimates obtained from one million T cells were underestimates.

There are 13 residues in the CDR3. V was cut by 0 bases and J by 6 bases, with 10 bases left in between. CDR1 is SGHDT, CDR2 YYEEEE, per germline. The authors drew approximately 10 milliliters of peripheral blood from each donor. Alongside a J-beta primer mix, a sample-barcoded 5' primer served in a second PCR lasting about 6 to 12 cycles. A 12-random-nucleotide template-switch adaptor tagged each cDNA molecule. TCRdb fed the 5' RACE reads into MiXCR, producing one record per CDR3 protein. This sample has about 1.6 million distinct CDR3 sequences, with 34% found just once. This sequence originates from a woman aged 25 to 39 in good health. The sample was blood. This sequence joins TRBV5-6 and TRBJ2-7; D remains ambiguous. The CDR3 bases are TGTGCCAGCAGCTTGGGCGCGGCCTGCGAGCAGTACTTC. Translated: CASSLGAACEQYF.